A selection of T cell receptor beta chains follows, all from one sample in a study of CD8+CD57+ T cells in acquired aplastic anemia. TCRdb reanalysed the reads using MiXCR and keeps one entry per CDR3 protein. Of approximately 80,000 distinct CDR3 sequences detected, 55% to 75% appear once; the ten largest clones hold around 80%. What was sequenced was sorted CD4+, CD8+, or CD8+CD57+ T cells (not recorded which) from PBMCs. These receptors all come from a human donor with aplastic anemia. Each CDR3 is given with its conserved first and last residue. Fields, in order: J gene, V gene, D gene, clone size, CDR3 DNA, CDR3 protein. A D gene is named only where the DNA matches it firmly. Clone size is given for some rows only: seen once, a few or many times, or a class if the clone is expanded.

TRBJ2-2	TRBV11-1	.	.	TGTGCCAGCAGCTTAGCCCCAAGACCGCGCACCAGGGGCACCGGGGAGCTGTTTTTT	CASSLAPRPRTRGTGELFF
TRBJ2-7	TRBV25-1	TRBD2	many	TGTGCCAGTAGTGAACTAGCGGGAGCTATTAGTTACGAGCAGTACTTC	CASSELAGAISYEQYF
TRBJ2-1	TRBV13	TRBD2	.	TGTGCCAGCAGCCCTTTTAGCGGGAGGGCAGGAAATAATGAGCAGTTCTTC	CASSPFSGRAGNNEQFF
TRBJ2-3	TRBV7-8	.	.	TGTGCCAGCAGCTTCCCCCCCAGCGAAAGCACAGATACGCAGTATTTT	CASSFPPSESTDTQYF
TRBJ2-3	TRBV24-1	TRBD1	.	TGTGCCACCAGTGACTCTACGGACAGGGGCGATCGAGTTACGCAGTATTTT	CATSDSTDRGDRVTQYF
TRBJ2-3	TRBV19	TRBD2	many	TGTGCCAGTTCGCGGCGGGAGGGCACAGATACGCAGTATTTT	CASSRREGTDTQYF
TRBJ2-3	TRBV7-3	TRBD2	.	TGTGCCAGCAGCATCCGGACTAGCGGCACAGATACGCAGTATTTT	CASSIRTSGTDTQYF
TRBJ2-2	TRBV9	TRBD2	few	TGTGCCAGCAGCGTAGGGGGACTAGCGGACGCGAACACCGGGGAGCTGTTTTTT	CASSVGGLADANTGELFF
TRBJ2-3	TRBV11-1	TRBD1	.	TGCGCCAGCAGCTTAACGTTAGACAGGGAAGATACGAAGTATTTT	CASSLTLDREDTKYF
TRBJ1-2	TRBV2	.	.	TGTGCCAGCAACACAGGGACCGGCGCTTTTGGCTACACCTTC	CASNTGTGAFGYTF
TRBJ2-5	TRBV11-2	TRBD2	few	TGTGCCAGCAGCTTTTGGGCGGGGGGGCAAGAGACCCAGTACTTC	CASSFWAGGQETQYF
TRBJ1-1	TRBV19	.	.	TGTGCCAGTAGTTCCCCCCTCAGTGAAGCTTTCTTT	CASSSPLSEAFF
TRBJ2-5	TRBV7-6	TRBD2	.	TGTGCCAGCAGCTTAGGAAGCGGGACCACCGCGACCCAGTACTTC	CASSLGSGTTATQYF
TRBJ2-7	TRBV7-8	.	.	TGTGCCAGCAGTCCAACGGGCTACGAGCAGTACTTC	CASSPTGYEQYF
TRBJ2-7	TRBV20-1	TRBD1	.	TGCAGTGCTGAAACCGGGACAGCCACCTACGAGCAGTACTTC	CSAETGTATYEQYF
TRBJ2-7	TRBV20-1	TRBD2	.	TGCAGTGCCAGGAGGGGATCCAGCGGGAGTTACGAGCAGTACTTC	CSARRGSSGSYEQYF
TRBJ2-1	TRBV7-3	.	.	TGTGCCAGCACCACCGGGCAGGGGAATGAGCAGTTCTTC	CASTTGQGNEQFF
TRBJ1-6	TRBV19	.	.	TGTGCCAGTAGGTACGGGGATAATTCACCCCTCCACTTT	CASRYGDNSPLHF
TRBJ2-7	TRBV7-9	.	once	TGTGCCAGCAGCTCAACAGGGTTGTCGAAGGGGGAGCAGTACTTC	CASSSTGLSKGEQYF
TRBJ2-7	TRBV20-1	TRBD2	many	TGCAGTGCTAGTGGGCTAGCGGAACTCTACGAGCAGTACTTC	CSASGLAELYEQYF
TRBJ2-5	TRBV2	.	once	TGTGCCAGCAGTAATTCCGGGACCCGAGAGACCCAGTACTTC	CASSNSGTRETQYF
TRBJ2-3	TRBV20-1	.	.	TGCAGTGCTATTCCGGGGTATACCCCAGATACGCAGTATTTT	CSAIPGYTPDTQYF
TRBJ2-3	TRBV10-2	TRBD2	.	TGCGCCAGCAGTGAGCCGACTAGCGGAGAGGGAGATACGCAGTATTTT	CASSEPTSGEGDTQYF
TRBJ2-1	TRBV24-1	.	many	TGTGCCACCAGTGATTTAGGCCCGGAGCTTTACAATGAGCAGTTCTTC	CATSDLGPELYNEQFF
TRBJ2-1	TRBV20-1	.	.	TGCAGTGCTAAAGGCATAAAAGGGGGGACTGAGCAGTTCTTC	CSAKGIKGGTEQFF
TRBJ1-1	TRBV10-3	.	few	TGTGCCATCAGGGCGGACGGGTTCTACACTGAAGCTTTCTTT	CAIRADGFYTEAFF
TRBJ2-5	TRBV7-2	.	.	TGTGCCAGCAGCCTTGACTGGAGGGAGACCCAGTACTTC	CASSLDWRETQYF
TRBJ1-6	TRBV19	.	.	TGTGCCAGTAACAGGGATAATTCACCCCTCCACTTT	CASNRDNSPLHF
TRBJ2-7	TRBV7-9	.	many	TGTGCCAGCAGCGGCGGGACACGCAGCGAGCAGTACTTC	CASSGGTRSEQYF
TRBJ2-7	TRBV6-1	.	.	TGTGCCAGCAGTGAAGTGAAGGGGGGCTCCTACGAGCAGTACTTC	CASSEVKGGSYEQYF
TRBJ2-3	TRBV11-2	TRBD2	.	TGTGCCAGCAGTGAACGTCCAGCGGGGACCACAGATACGCAGTATTTT	CASSERPAGTTDTQYF
TRBJ2-2	TRBV6-5	.	.	TGTGCCAGCAGTTACGGGATAGGCACCGGGGAGCTGTTTTTT	CASSYGIGTGELFF
TRBJ1-1	TRBV20-1	TRBD1	.	TGCAGTGCTAGGCAAGGAGGACAGGGCTCTGAAGCTTTCTTT	CSARQGGQGSEAFF
TRBJ1-2	TRBV7-9	.	few	TGTGCCAGCAGCTTAGGCGGGCGCGGCTACACCTTC	CASSLGGRGYTF
TRBJ1-2	TRBV15	.	few	TGTGCCACCAGCACAACTAACTATGGCTACACCTTC	CATSTTNYGYTF
TRBJ2-7	TRBV20-1	.	.	TGCAGTGCTCTTATGGGGTTTGGAACTAACTACGAGCAGTACTTC	CSALMGFGTNYEQYF
TRBJ1-1	TRBV19	TRBD1	.	TGTGCCAGTAGTATGAAACAGGGGAGTACTGAAGCTTTCTTT	CASSMKQGSTEAFF
TRBJ1-2	TRBV15	TRBD1	.	TGTGCCACCAGCAGAGAGGCAGGGGGCCGAGGCTACACCTTC	CATSREAGGRGYTF
TRBJ2-1	TRBV10-1	TRBD2	.	TGCGCCAGCAGTGAGACGACTAGCGGGCTTAACAATGAGCAGTTCTTC	CASSETTSGLNNEQFF
TRBJ2-7	TRBV10-1	TRBD1	.	TGCGCCAGCAGTGGTAGGTCTGGGACAGGGATCAACGAGCAGTACTTC	CASSGRSGTGINEQYF